This TCR gamma chain appears in the sequencing data of a study of gamma delta lymphoproliferative disorders and STAT genes. Looking at the study overall: Gamma-chain libraries were built from at least 50 ng of genomic DNA with the LymphoTrack Dx TCRG Assay.

TCRdb re-analyzed the multiplex PCR reads via CATT. The data contain some 1,000 gamma-chain clones, roughly 28% of them seen just once; the ten biggest clones take up 27%. By sample share, this clone is large (0.1 to 1%). The sample holds other DNA sequences that translate to the same CDR3. PBMCs from patients and controls supplied the genomic DNA for sequencing. V trimming: 4 bases; J trimming: 1 base; junction bases outside the gene matches: 4. This CDR3 has 13 residues. Per the germline V gene, CDR1 is VENAVY and CDR2 is YDSYNSRV. This chain joins TRGV8 and TRGJ1 or TRGJ2. Germline matching of the DNA provided the J gene here, since TCRdb leaves it blank. The material sequenced was blood. The TCR was taken from a human donor in good health. The CDR3 nucleotides are TGTGCCACCTGGGAGTCCAATTATTATAAGAAACTCTTT. Its translation is CATWESNYYKKLF.